The rows below give T cell receptor beta chains drawn from one sample of a study of T cell repertoires in cytomegalovirus infection. TCRdb called the reads again in MiXCR, with one record for every CDR3 protein. The top ten clones hold around 33% of a sample with 90,000 to 130,000 distinct CDR3 sequences, 9.5% to 13% of them seen once. What these receptors recognize is not known. The sequencing input was PBMCs, sequenced either directly or after in vitro stimulation (not recorded which). All receptors come from a human donor in good health (CMV status not recorded). Some clones in this sample may be carry-over from other donors' samples. Both conserved end residues are part of each CDR3.

V: TRBV29-1; J: TRBJ2-2; CDR3: CSVEKGYTGELFF
V: TRBV2; J: TRBJ1-1; CDR3: CASTLEVPGGTEAFF
V: TRBV10-3; J: TRBJ2-3; CDR3: CAISVASTDTQYF
V: TRBV19; J: TRBJ2-5; CDR3: CASSTGQQETQYF
V: TRBV9; J: TRBJ1-2; CDR3: CASSIRQGAVGYTF
V: TRBV12-3/TRBV12-4; J: TRBJ1-3; CDR3: CASRPQGANGNTIYF
V: TRBV6-1; J: TRBJ2-5; CDR3: CASRPKAGRETQYF
V: TRBV5-3; J: TRBJ2-3; CDR3: CASSLVGLAGGGDTQYF
V: TRBV29-1; J: TRBJ2-1; CDR3: CSVEVEGGFEQFF
V: TRBV6-2/TRBV6-3; J: TRBJ1-1; CDR3: CASSYTVGSEAFF
V: TRBV7-9; J: TRBJ1-1; CDR3: CASSFGNTEAFF
V: TRBV5-4; J: TRBJ1-6; CDR3: CASSQTGDGSPLHF
V: TRBV7-2; J: TRBJ2-3; CDR3: CASSTRLAGSTDTQYF
V: TRBV20-1; J: TRBJ1-1; CDR3: CSARRTGLNTEAFF
V: TRBV20-1; J: TRBJ2-1; CDR3: CSFYSYNEQFF